This entry lists 8 T cell receptor beta chains sequenced from one sample in a study of blood T cell repertoires in COVID-19. Generated by immunoSEQ multiplex PCR, the TCRdb table keeps only in-frame clones and is missing some. The sample holds under 300,000 clones, around 85% seen once. The sequenced sample was peripheral blood. The receptors were gathered from a woman in her 70s with acute or convalescent COVID-19.

J is TRBJ1-1 and V is TRBV7-2; D is undetermined. The CDR3 consists of 13 residues. V was clipped by 5 bases and J by 1 base, with 8 bases between them. Germline lookup yields CDR1 SGHTA and CDR2 FQGNSA. CDR3 in amino acids: CASSRQENTEAFF. The CDR3 DNA reads as TGTGCCAGCAGCAGACAAGAGAACACTGAAGCTTTCTTT.

The chain carries TRBV7-8 and TRBJ1-2; TRBD1 is a possible D gene (5 bases). This CDR3 is 14 amino acids long. V dropped 1 base and J dropped 4 bases, with 10 bases sitting between them. Germline CDR1 is SGHVS and CDR2 is FQNEAQ. The CDR3 here is CASSLDAGPYGYTF. As DNA, the CDR3 is TGTGCCAGCAGCTTAGACGCAGGGCCCTATGGCTACACCTTC.

This clone has more than one count but fewer than ten. The chain combines TRBV19 with TRBJ2-1; tentatively, D is TRBD2 (7 bases). Trimming removed 6 bases at V and 7 bases at J, with 13 bases between. The CDR3 runs to 13 residues. Germline V gene data show CDR1 as LNHDA and CDR2 as SQIVND (reference sequence). The CDR3 DNA reads TGTGCCAGTAGGAGGGGGGGGAGTAATGAGCAGTTCTTC. This codes for CASRRGGSNEQFF.

The CDR3 sequence is CASSEFRPGNTNEKLFF. CDR3 bases: TGTGCCAGCAGTGAATTCCGGCCGGGGAACACTAATGAAAAACTGTTTTTT. This chain uses TRBV25-1 with TRBJ1-4; D unresolved. CDR1 is MGHDK and CDR2 is SYGVNS in the germline V gene. This CDR3 has 17 amino acids. Trimming cost V 1 base and J 2 bases, with 14 bases left between them.

This rearrangement joins TRBV6-6 to TRBJ2-7, with TRBD1 as a possible D gene (5 bases). Per germline, CDR1 MNHNY and CDR2 SVGAGI (reference sequence). This CDR3 is 13 amino acids long. Trimming pared 5 bases from V and 6 bases from J, leaving 14 bases between. The CDR3 DNA reads TGTGCCAGCAGTCCATACAGGTTGGGCGAGCAGTACTTC. It yields the protein CASSPYRLGEQYF.

The chain links TRBV3-1 (or the pseudogene TRBV3-2) to TRBJ2-1; 10 nucleotides line up with TRBD2. Germline-derived CDR1 and CDR2 are LGHDT and YNNKEL (reference sequence). This CDR3 comprises 14 residues. Trimming took 4 bases from V and 7 from J; bases not matched to a gene: 4. CDR3 in amino acids: CASSRSGGANEQFF. The CDR3 DNA sequence: TGTGCCAGCAGCCGAAGCGGGGGGGCGAATGAGCAGTTCTTC.

The rearrangement links TRBV15 to TRBJ1-1; D may be TRBD1 (5 bases). Germline CDR1 LNHNV, CDR2 YYDKDF (reference sequence). Deletions cut 0 bases from V and 4 bases from J, with 12 bases between. This CDR3 has 15 residues. The DNA for the CDR3 is TGTGCCACCAGCAGAGATGCGGGGGGAGGCACTGAAGCTTTCTTT. It specifies CATSRDAGGGTEAFF.

This sequence joins TRBV6-5 and TRBJ2-5; 10 positions match TRBD1. The CDR3 extends over 13 amino acids. Trimming took 11 bases from V and 5 from J; bases not matched to a gene: 8. Germline V lookup: CDR1 MNHEY, CDR2 SVGAGI. CDR3 residues: CAGRQGARETQYF. In DNA, the CDR3 is TGTGCCGGCCGACAGGGGGCGCGCGAGACCCAGTACTTC.